The following is a T cell receptor (beta chain) sequence with its context. Its antigen is unidentified. Here immunoSEQ multiplex PCR was the method, and the copy in TCRdb shows in-frame clones only, minus some. The sample lists approximately 25,000 clones; over 60% were seen once. Looked up from germline, CDR1 is DFQATT and CDR2 is SNEGSKA (reference sequence). This CDR3 is 10 amino acids long. V was cut by 6 bases and J by 5 bases, with 7 bases left in between. The record originates from a study of CD4 T cells in relation to SARS-CoV-2 and coronaviruses. The unexposed donors gave CD4+ T cells in about 2011-2019, prior to COVID-19. After ten to eleven days of culture, CD4+ T cells were isolated. Unexposed-donor CD4+ T cells were probed with SARS-CoV-2 S/N and four cold-coronavirus spikes, cells permitting. General study findings and limits: In roughly 65% of donors, memory CD4+ clonotypes crossrecognized SARS-CoV-2 and at least one common cold coronavirus spike.

Sequenced sample: CD4+ T cells from PBMCs, cultured in vitro. This clonotype was obtained from a human donor in good health. J is TRBJ2-5 and V is TRBV20-1; D uncertain. The DNA for the CDR3 is TGCAGTGCGCTCGGGGAGACCCAGTACTTC. Protein sequence: CSALGETQYF.